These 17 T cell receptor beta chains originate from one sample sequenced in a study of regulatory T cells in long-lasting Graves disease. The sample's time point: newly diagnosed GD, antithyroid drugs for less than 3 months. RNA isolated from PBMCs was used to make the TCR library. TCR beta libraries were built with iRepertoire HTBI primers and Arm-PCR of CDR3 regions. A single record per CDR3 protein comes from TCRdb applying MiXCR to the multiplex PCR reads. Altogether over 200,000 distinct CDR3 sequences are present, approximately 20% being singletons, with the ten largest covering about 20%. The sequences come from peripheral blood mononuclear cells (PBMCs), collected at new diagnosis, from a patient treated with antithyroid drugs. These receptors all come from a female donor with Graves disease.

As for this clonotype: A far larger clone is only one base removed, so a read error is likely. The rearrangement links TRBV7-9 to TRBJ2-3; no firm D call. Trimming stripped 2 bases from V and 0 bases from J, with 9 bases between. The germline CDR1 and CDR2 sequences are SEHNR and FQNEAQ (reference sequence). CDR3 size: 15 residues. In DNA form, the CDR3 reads TGTGCCAGCAGCTTAATGGGTGTCAGCACAGATACGCAGTATTTT. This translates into CASSLMGVSTDTQYF.

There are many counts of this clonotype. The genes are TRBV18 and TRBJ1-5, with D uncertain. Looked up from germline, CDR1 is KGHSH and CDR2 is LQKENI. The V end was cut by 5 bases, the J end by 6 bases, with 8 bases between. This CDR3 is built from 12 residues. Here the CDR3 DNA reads TGTGCCAGCTCAGTTGGTAGTCAGCCCCAGCATTTT. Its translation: CASSVGSQPQHF.

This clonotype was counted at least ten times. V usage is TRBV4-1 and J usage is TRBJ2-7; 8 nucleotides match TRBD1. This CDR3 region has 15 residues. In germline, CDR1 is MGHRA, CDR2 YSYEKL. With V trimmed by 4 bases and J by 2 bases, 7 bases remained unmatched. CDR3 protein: CASSPTQTGAYEQYF. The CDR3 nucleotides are TGCGCCAGCAGCCCGACCCAGACAGGGGCCTACGAGCAGTACTTC.

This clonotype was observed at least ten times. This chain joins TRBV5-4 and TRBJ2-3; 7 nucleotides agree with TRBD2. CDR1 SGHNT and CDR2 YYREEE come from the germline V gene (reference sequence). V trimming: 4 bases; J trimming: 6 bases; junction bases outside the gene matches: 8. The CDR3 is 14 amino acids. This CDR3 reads CASSLREEGDTQYF. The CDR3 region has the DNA TGTGCCAGCAGCCTTCGGGAGGAGGGCGATACGCAGTATTTT. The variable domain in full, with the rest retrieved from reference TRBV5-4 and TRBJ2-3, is ETGVTQSPTHLIKTRGQQVTLRCSSQSGHNTVSWYQQALGQGPQFIFQYYREEENGRGNFPPRFSGLQFPNYSSELNVNALELDDSALYLCASSLREEGDTQYFGPGTRLTVL.

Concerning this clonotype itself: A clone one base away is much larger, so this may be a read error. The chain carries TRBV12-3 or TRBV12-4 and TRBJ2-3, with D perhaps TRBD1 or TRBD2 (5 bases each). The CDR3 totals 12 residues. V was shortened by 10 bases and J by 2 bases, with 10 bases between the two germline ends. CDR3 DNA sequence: TGTGCCAACTCGGGGACCACAGATACGCAGTATTTT. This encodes CANSGTTDTQYF.

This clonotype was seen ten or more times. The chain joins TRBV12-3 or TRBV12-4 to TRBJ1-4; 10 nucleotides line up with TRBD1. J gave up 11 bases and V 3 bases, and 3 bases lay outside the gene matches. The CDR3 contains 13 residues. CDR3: CASSFGQGGKLFF. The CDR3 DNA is TGTGCCAGCAGTTTCGGACAGGGGGGTAAACTGTTTTTT.

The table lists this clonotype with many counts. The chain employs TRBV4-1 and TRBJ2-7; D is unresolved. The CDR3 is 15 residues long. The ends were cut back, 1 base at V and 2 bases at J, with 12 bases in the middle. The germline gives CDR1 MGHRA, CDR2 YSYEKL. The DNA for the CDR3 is TGCGCCAGCAGCCAAGGAAAGAGTGGTGCCTACGAGCAGTACTTC. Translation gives CASSQGKSGAYEQYF.

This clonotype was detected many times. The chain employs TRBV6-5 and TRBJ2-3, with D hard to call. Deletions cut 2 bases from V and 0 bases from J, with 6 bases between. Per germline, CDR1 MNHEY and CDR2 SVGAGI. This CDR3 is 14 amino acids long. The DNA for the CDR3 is TGTGCCAGCAGTTACCGGACGAGCACAGATACGCAGTATTTT. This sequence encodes CASSYRTSTDTQYF.

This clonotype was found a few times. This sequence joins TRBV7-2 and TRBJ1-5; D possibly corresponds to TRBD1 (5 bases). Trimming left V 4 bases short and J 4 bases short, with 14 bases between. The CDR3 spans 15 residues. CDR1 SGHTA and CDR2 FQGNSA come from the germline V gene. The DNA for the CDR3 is TGTGCCAGCAGCTATACTGTGACAGATAATCAGCCCCAGCATTTT. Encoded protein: CASSYTVTDNQPQHF. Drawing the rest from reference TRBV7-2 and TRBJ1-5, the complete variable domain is GAGVSQSPSNKVTEKGKDVELRCDPISGHTALYWYRQSLGQGLEFLIYFQGNSAPDKSGLPSDRFSAERTGGSVSTLTIQRTQQEDSAVYLCASSYTVTDNQPQHFGDGTRLSIL.

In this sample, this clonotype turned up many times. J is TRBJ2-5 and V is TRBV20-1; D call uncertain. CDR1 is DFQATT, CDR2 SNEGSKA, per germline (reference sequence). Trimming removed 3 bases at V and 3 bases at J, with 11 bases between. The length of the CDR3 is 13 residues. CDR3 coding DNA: TGCAGTGCTAGCCTGGAATATGAAGAGACCCAGTACTTC. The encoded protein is CSASLEYEETQYF.

CDR3 nucleotides: TGTGCCAGCGCGTCGGGACAGGGCCCAGATACGCAGTATTTT. The encoded protein is CASASGQGPDTQYF. The J gene is TRBJ2-3, the V gene TRBV27; 9 nucleotides align to TRBD1. The CDR3 has 14 amino acids. Germline values: CDR1 MNHEY, CDR2 SMNVEV (reference sequence). Trimming removed 8 bases from V and 4 bases from J; junction bases left unmatched: 7.

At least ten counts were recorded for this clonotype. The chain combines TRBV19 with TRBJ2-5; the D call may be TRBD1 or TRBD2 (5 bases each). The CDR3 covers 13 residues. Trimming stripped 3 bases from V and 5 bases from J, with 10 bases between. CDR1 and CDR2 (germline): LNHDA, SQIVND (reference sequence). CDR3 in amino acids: CASSMIGGETQYF. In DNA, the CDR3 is TGTGCCAGTAGTATGATTGGGGGTGAGACCCAGTACTTC.

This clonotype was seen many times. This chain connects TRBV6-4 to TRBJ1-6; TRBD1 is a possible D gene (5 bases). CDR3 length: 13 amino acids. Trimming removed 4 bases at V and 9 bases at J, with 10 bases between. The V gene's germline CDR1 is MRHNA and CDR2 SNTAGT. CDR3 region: CASSGGVGSPLHF. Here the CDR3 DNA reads TGTGCCAGCAGTGGAGGGGTTGGTTCACCCCTCCACTTT.

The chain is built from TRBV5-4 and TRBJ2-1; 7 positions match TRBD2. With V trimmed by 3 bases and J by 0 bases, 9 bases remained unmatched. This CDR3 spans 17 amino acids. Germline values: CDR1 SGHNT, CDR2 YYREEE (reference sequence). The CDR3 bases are TGTGCCAGCAGCTCTCCTAGCGGAAGGAGCTCCTACAATGAGCAGTTCTTC. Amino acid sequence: CASSSPSGRSSYNEQFF.

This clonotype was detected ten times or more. CDR3 sequence reads: CASRSQGEAFF. Here the CDR3 DNA reads TGTGCCAGCAGGTCACAGGGTGAAGCTTTCTTT. The J gene is TRBJ1-1, the V gene TRBV2, with D possibly TRBD1 on 6 matching bases. Per germline, CDR1 SNHLY and CDR2 FYNNEI. V lost 6 bases and J lost 7, with 9 bases in between. The CDR3 loop spans 11 amino acids.

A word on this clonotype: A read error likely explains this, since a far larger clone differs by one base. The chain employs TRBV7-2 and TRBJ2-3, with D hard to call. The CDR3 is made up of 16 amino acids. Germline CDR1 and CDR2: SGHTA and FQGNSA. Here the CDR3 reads CASSLTPPASPVEHYF. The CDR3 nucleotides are TGTGCCAGCAGCCTAACCCCCCCCGCAAGCCCAGTGGAGCATTACTTC.

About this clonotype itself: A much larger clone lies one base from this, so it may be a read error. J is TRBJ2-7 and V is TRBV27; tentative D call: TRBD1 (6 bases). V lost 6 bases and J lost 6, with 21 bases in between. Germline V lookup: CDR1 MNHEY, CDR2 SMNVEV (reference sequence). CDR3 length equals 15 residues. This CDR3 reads CASRRSKTTGGEQYF. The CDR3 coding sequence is TGTGCCAGCAGGCGATCAAAGACGACAGGAGGCGAGCAGTACTTC.